The sequence of this T cell receptor (beta chain) was determined in a study of shared clonotypes between healthy human individuals. Study-level results: Relative to their counterparts shared across all four donors, non-shared clonotypes exhibited diminished generation probabilities.

On this clone: Its antigen remains unknown.

The repertoire was sequenced with immunoSEQ multiplex PCR; TCRdb's copy has only in-frame clones and lacks some. The sample consists of 850,000 to 1,200,000 clones, about 77% of them appearing once. The CDR3 is 12 amino acids. Germline CDR1 MDHEN, CDR2 SYDVKM. V was pared by 7 bases and J by 3 bases, with 9 bases between. This sequence was found in a man in his late teens or twenties in good health. The chain recombines TRBV28 with TRBJ1-1; tentatively, D is TRBD1 (5 bases). The sequenced material came from memory CD4+ T cells sorted from blood. Subset specified: CD45RA-negative fraction. CDR3 region: CASIATDTEAFF. The CDR3 nucleotides read TGTGCCAGCATCGCGACAGACACTGAAGCTTTCTTT.